This TCR beta chain derives from a study of T cell responses to AZD1222 COVID-19 vaccine. The study, taken as a whole, reports: All repertoire sampling was performed exclusively after the peak T cell response. Spike-specific TCR breadth and depth went up after people got two AZD1222 doses.

Trimming left V 3 bases short and J 4 bases short, with 12 bases between. Germline CDR1 and CDR2: KGHSH and LQKENI. The CDR3 sequence is 14 residues long. Assay used: immunoSEQ multiplex PCR; TCRdb lists only in-frame clones, some missing. The repertoire includes 120,000 to 150,000 clones, around 89% of them detected once, and approximately 3.6% sits in the top ten. This clone has just a few counts. Its antigen is as yet unknown. This sequence was found in an adult in good health. Material: peripheral blood, obtained on day 0 of MenACWY control vaccination. This sequence joins TRBV18 and TRBJ1-2; D gene uncertain. The CDR3 DNA sequence: TGTGCCAGCTCACCTGGGTCAGAGTTCTATGGCTACACCTTC. Residues: CASSPGSEFYGYTF.